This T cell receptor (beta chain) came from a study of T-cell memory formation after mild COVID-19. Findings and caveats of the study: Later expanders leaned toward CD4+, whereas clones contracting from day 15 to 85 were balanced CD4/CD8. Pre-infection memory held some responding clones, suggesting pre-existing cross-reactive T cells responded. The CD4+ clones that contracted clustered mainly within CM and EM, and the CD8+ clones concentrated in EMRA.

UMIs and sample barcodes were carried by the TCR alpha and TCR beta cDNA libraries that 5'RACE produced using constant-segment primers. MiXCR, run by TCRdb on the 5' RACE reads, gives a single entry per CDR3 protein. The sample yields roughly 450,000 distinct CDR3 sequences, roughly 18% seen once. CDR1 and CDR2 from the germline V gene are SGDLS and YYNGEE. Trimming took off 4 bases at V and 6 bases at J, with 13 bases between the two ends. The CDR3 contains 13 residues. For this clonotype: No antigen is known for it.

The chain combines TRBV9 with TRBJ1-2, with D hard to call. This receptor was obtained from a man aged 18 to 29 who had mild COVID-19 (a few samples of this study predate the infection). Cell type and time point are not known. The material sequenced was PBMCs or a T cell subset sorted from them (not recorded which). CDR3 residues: CASSLQDGNGYTF. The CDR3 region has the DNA TGTGCCAGCAGCCTTCAGGACGGGAATGGCTACACCTTC.